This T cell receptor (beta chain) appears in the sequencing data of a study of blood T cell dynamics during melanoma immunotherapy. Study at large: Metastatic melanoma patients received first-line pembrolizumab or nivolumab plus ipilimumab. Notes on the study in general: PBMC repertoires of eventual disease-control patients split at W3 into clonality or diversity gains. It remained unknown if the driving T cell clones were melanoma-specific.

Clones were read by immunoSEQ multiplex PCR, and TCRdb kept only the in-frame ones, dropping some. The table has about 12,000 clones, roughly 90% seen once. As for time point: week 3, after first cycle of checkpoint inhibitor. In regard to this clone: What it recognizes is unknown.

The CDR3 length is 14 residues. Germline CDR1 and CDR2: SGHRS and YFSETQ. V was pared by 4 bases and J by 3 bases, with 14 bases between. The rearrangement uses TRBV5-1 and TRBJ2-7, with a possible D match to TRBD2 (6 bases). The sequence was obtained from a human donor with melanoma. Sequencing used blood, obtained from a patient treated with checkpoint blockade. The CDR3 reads CASSDDWGDYEQYF. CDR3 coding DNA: TGCGCCAGCAGCGACGACTGGGGGGACTACGAGCAGTACTTC.